Shown below are 26 T cell receptor beta chains from a single sample sequenced in a study of beta chain features in type 1 diabetes. The isolated RNA, all of it, was reverse transcribed, so expressed TCRB transcripts were what got sequenced. Using immunoSEQ multiplex PCR, the repertoire was profiled, and TCRdb retains in-frame clones only, with some absent. The data show 310,000 or so clones, about 10% seen once. Input material: naive CD4+ T cells from blood. These receptors were obtained from a woman aged 25 to 39 in good health.

The V call is TRBV11-3, the J call TRBJ2-1; 15 bases match TRBD2. This CDR3 contains 16 residues. CDR1 is SGHNT, CDR2 YENEEA, per germline. V gave up 5 bases and J gave up 10 bases; unmatched junction bases: 9. The CDR3 coding sequence is TGTGCCAGCAGCCAAGGACTAGCGGGAGGGCCAAAGGAGCAGTTCTTC. The encoded protein is CASSQGLAGGPKEQFF.

The chain has TRBV7-3 and TRBJ2-2; 8 bases map to TRBD1. Germline assignment: CDR1 SGHTA and CDR2 FQGTGA. With 9 bases clipped from V and 1 base from J, the junction kept 1 base outside the gene matches. The CDR3 has 13 amino acids. CDR3 amino acids: CASGTGNTGELFF. The CDR3 region has the DNA TGTGCCAGTGGGACAGGGAACACCGGGGAGCTGTTTTTT.

V gene TRBV30 combines with J gene TRBJ2-5; 7 bases match TRBD2. With 0 bases clipped from V and 5 bases from J, the junction kept 9 bases outside the gene matches. Germline CDR1 and CDR2: GTSNPN and SVGIG (reference sequence). The CDR3 runs 15 residues. CDR3 coding DNA: TGTGCCTGGAGTGTAACTGGCGGGAGTGGGGAGACCCAGTACTTC. Protein: CAWSVTGGSGETQYF.

A few counts support this clone. The CDR3 DNA sequence: TGTGCCTGGAGTGTCCTCCAGGGCTACGGGAGGTACAATGAGCAGTTCTTC. Its protein product is CAWSVLQGYGRYNEQFF. This chain joins TRBV30 and TRBJ2-1; 7 bases match TRBD2. V lost 0 bases and J lost 4; bases outside the gene matches: 12. Germline loops: CDR1 GTSNPN, CDR2 SVGIG (reference sequence). The CDR3 spans 17 residues.

A few counts support this clone. The rearrangement links TRBV9 to TRBJ2-2, with D maybe TRBD1 (5 bases). This CDR3 region has 14 residues. Deletions cut 6 bases from V and 2 bases from J, with 11 bases between. Germline V gene lookup returns CDR1 SGDLS and CDR2 YYNGEE. The CDR3 reads CASTRQSNTGELFF. The CDR3 nucleotides are TGTGCCAGCACCAGACAGAGCAACACCGGGGAGCTGTTTTTT. The entire variable domain, with the rest obtained from reference TRBV9 and TRBJ2-2, is as follows: DSGVTQTPKHLITATGQRVTLRCSPRSGDLSVYWYQQSLDQGLQFLIQYYNGEERAKGNILERFSAQQFPDLHSELNLSSLELGDSALYFCASTRQSNTGELFFGEGSRLTVL.

The chain recombines TRBV2 with TRBJ2-3; D is ambiguous. Trimming stripped 7 bases from V and 6 bases from J, with 8 bases between. In germline, CDR1 is SNHLY, CDR2 FYNNEI. This CDR3 has 11 amino acids. Written as DNA, the CDR3 is TGTGCCAGCACCGGGTCCGATACGCAGTATTTT. Its translation is CASTGSDTQYF.

This clone was detected a few times. This chain connects TRBV29-1 to TRBJ2-3, with 11 bases fitting TRBD2. The CDR3 is 15 residues long. CDR1 and CDR2 (germline): SQVTM, ANQGSEA. V was pared by 4 bases and J by 7 bases, with 10 bases of the junction left unmatched. The CDR3 DNA is TGCAGCGTTGTAGGGCTAGCGGGAGGCCTGAATACGCAGTATTTT. This gives the protein CSVVGLAGGLNTQYF.

This clone has only a few counts. The rearrangement uses TRBV5-1 and TRBJ2-1; TRBD2 matches 9 bases. The length of the CDR3 is 15 residues. Trimming at V came to 1 base and at J to 6 bases, leaving 5 bases not matched to a gene. Germline assignment: CDR1 SGHRS and CDR2 YFSETQ. CDR3 protein: CASSLSLAGLNEQFF. In DNA, the CDR3 is TGCGCCAGCAGCTTGAGTCTAGCGGGACTCAATGAGCAGTTCTTC.

This clone has a handful of counts. The gene calls are TRBV2 and TRBJ2-2; 13 bases map to TRBD2. The germline gives CDR1 SNHLY, CDR2 FYNNEI. The CDR3 is made up of 17 amino acids. Losses at the gene ends were 1 base for V and 4 bases for J; bases not matched to a gene: 3. The CDR3 DNA sequence: TGTGCCAGCAGTGAAGGGGGACTAGCGGGGCTCACCGGGGAGCTGTTTTTT. Its translation is CASSEGGLAGLTGELFF.

This rearrangement joins TRBV29-1 to TRBJ2-5; D possibly corresponds to TRBD1 (5 bases). The V end lost 4 bases, the J end lost 5 bases, and 14 bases lay between the germline ends. The CDR3 is 13 residues long. Germline-derived CDR1 and CDR2 are SQVTM and ANQGSEA. The DNA of the CDR3 is TGCAGCGTTGCTCTCTCAGGGCGCGAGACCCAGTACTTC. This encodes CSVALSGRETQYF.

This clone has only a few counts. The V call is TRBV5-5, the J call TRBJ2-5; tentatively, D is TRBD1 (6 bases). Germline CDR1 SGHKS, CDR2 YYEKEE (reference sequence). This CDR3 spans 14 amino acids. V was cut by 0 bases and J by 5 bases, with 11 bases left in between. CDR3 in amino acids: CASSLVGGSETQYF. CDR3 DNA sequence: TGTGCCAGCAGCTTGGTAGGGGGATCGGAGACCCAGTACTTC.

The V gene is TRBV28, the J gene TRBJ2-1; 8 bases are a match to TRBD2. The germline V gene has CDR1 MDHEN and CDR2 SYDVKM. V gave up 7 bases and J gave up 8 bases; unmatched junction bases: 7. CDR3 length: 13 amino acids. DNA for the CDR3: TGTGCCAGCACAGCCGGGAGGGCCCATGAGCAGTTCTTC. Protein product: CASTAGRAHEQFF.

This chain uses TRBV5-8 with TRBJ2-7; weak D call: TRBD1 (6 bases). This CDR3 is 14 amino acids long. CDR1 is SGHTS and CDR2 is YDEGEE in the germline V gene. With 0 bases removed from V and 2 bases from J, the gap between germline ends came to 9 bases. CDR3 DNA: TGTGCCAGCAGCTTGGACAGGGCGCCCTACGAGCAGTACTTC. Protein: CASSLDRAPYEQYF.

The chain employs TRBV7-2 and TRBJ2-7, with TRBD2 identical over 11 bases. Germline V gene data show CDR1 as SGHTA and CDR2 as FQGNSA. CDR3 length: 16 amino acids. The V segment lost 1 base and the J segment 3 bases; nucleotides outside the gene matches: 5. The CDR3 sequence is CASSLEGTSGSYEQYF. CDR3 DNA sequence: TGTGCCAGCAGCTTAGAGGGGACTAGCGGAAGCTACGAGCAGTACTTC.

The chain is built from TRBV4-2 and TRBJ1-1, with 7 bases aligning to TRBD1. Germline CDR1 LGHNA, CDR2 YNFKEQ. Trimming removed 1 base from V and 1 base from J; junction bases left unmatched: 3. CDR3 length: 15 amino acids. The CDR3 reads CASSQGDRENTEAFF. The CDR3 DNA sequence: TGTGCCAGCAGCCAAGGTGACAGGGAGAACACTGAAGCTTTCTTT.

The rearrangement uses TRBV4-2 and TRBJ2-5; possible D gene TRBD2, 5 bases. The CDR3 has 15 residues. From germline, CDR1 is LGHNA and CDR2 YNFKEQ. Trimming removed 3 bases at V and 5 bases at J, with 16 bases between. CDR3: CASSHSRSRGETQYF. CDR3 DNA: TGTGCCAGCAGCCATTCGAGGTCCCGAGGGGAGACCCAGTACTTC.

The chain employs TRBV29-1 and TRBJ2-1; D remains ambiguous. Between the trimmed V and J ends, which lost 4 bases and 0 bases, there was a span of 13 bases. The CDR3 consists of 15 residues. Germline lookup yields CDR1 SQVTM and CDR2 ANQGSEA. The CDR3 sequence is CSVGPSRSSYNEQFF. The DNA for the CDR3 is TGCAGCGTTGGCCCCTCTCGGAGCTCCTACAATGAGCAGTTCTTC.

V gene TRBV4-3 combines with J gene TRBJ2-2; 7 bases match TRBD2. The V gene end was trimmed by 1 base and the J gene end by 3 bases; junction bases not matched to a gene: 14. The CDR3 is made up of 19 amino acids. From germline, CDR1 is LGHNA and CDR2 YSLEER. The CDR3 coding sequence is TGCGCCAGCAGCCAAGTTTTGGGCAGCAGACTAGCAGACACCGGGGAGCTGTTTTTT. Amino acids: CASSQVLGSRLADTGELFF.

This clone was detected a few times. The CDR3 loop reads CASSEEQLQETQYF. For the CDR3, the DNA is TGTGCCAGCAGTGAAGAACAGCTCCAAGAGACCCAGTACTTC. V and J are TRBV2 and TRBJ2-5; D call uncertain. Germline V CDR1 and CDR2: SNHLY, FYNNEI. CDR3 length: 14 amino acids. Trimming took 1 base from V and 1 from J, leaving 7 bases between them.

This clone was found a few times. The chain is built from TRBV15 and TRBJ2-3, with TRBD1 identical over 7 bases. With 0 bases clipped from V and 1 base from J, the junction kept 4 bases outside the gene matches. Germline assignment: CDR1 LNHNV and CDR2 YYDKDF (reference sequence). The length of the CDR3 is 16 residues. CDR3 sequence: CATSRDTGVRTDTQYF. CDR3 nucleotides: TGTGCCACCAGCAGAGATACAGGGGTCCGCACAGATACGCAGTATTTT.

V and J are TRBV2 and TRBJ1-5; unclear D gene. This CDR3 region has 13 residues. V dropped 7 bases and J dropped 7 bases, with 14 bases sitting between them. Germline CDR1 reads SNHLY; CDR2 reads FYNNEI. CDR3 region: CASNPTSIQPQHF. CDR3 coding DNA: TGTGCCAGCAACCCTACCTCCATCCAGCCCCAGCATTTT.

CDR3 DNA: TGTGCCAGCAGGGGGCGGGAGGGCCCCGGGGAGACCCAGTACTTC. Amino acid sequence: CASRGREGPGETQYF. This chain links TRBV5-4 with TRBJ2-5, with 9 bases lining up with TRBD2. This CDR3 has 15 residues. J lost 5 bases, V lost 5 bases, and 10 bases had no gene match. Germline V CDR1 and CDR2: SGHNT, YYREEE (reference sequence).

This clone came up a few times. The CDR3 bases are TGCGCCAGCATGAATAGCGGGGACTCCTACAATGAGCAGTTCTTC. This sequence encodes CASMNSGDSYNEQFF. The genes are TRBV5-1 and TRBJ2-1; 8 bases are a match to TRBD2. CDR1 is SGHRS, CDR2 YFSETQ, per germline. The CDR3 contains 15 residues. Unmatched junction bases numbered 5, after V lost 6 bases and J lost 0 bases. The full variable domain, rest sourced from reference TRBV5-1 and TRBJ2-1, is KAGVTQTPRYLIKTRGQQVTLSCSPISGHRSVSWYQQTPGQGLQFLFEYFSETQRNKGNFPGRFSGRQFSNSRSEMNVSTLELGDSALYLCASMNSGDSYNEQFFGPGTRLTVL.

This clone was picked up a small number of times. Different DNA sequences within this sample yield the same CDR3. V gene TRBV18 combines with J gene TRBJ2-5; the D gene is possibly TRBD1 (8 bases). V lost 3 bases, J lost 5 bases, and 16 bases lay in between. CDR3 length equals 15 residues. Germline CDR1 and CDR2: KGHSH and LQKENI. The CDR3 DNA is TGTGCCAGCTCACCCCCTGGACAGGGAGGGGAGACCCAGTACTTC. The encoded protein is CASSPPGQGGETQYF.

This clone was recorded a few times. The chain is built from TRBV11-2 and TRBJ2-1, with 11 bases that match TRBD2. Germline V gives CDR1 SGHAT, CDR2 FQNNGV. This CDR3 has 17 amino acids. V gave up 3 bases and J gave up 10 bases; unmatched junction bases: 14. The CDR3 spells CASSLGTGTSGIVEQFF. The DNA of the CDR3 is TGTGCCAGCAGCTTGGGTACCGGGACTAGCGGCATTGTGGAGCAGTTCTTC.

The sample holds a few counts of this clone. This sequence joins TRBV19 and TRBJ2-1; TRBD2 matches 10 bases. This CDR3 region has 14 residues. Germline V lookup: CDR1 LNHDA, CDR2 SQIVND (reference sequence). V was pared by 6 bases and J by 9 bases, with 8 bases of the junction left unmatched. The DNA of the CDR3 is TGTGCCAGTAGCGACCTAGCGGGAGTTGGTGAGCAGTTCTTC. It is translated as CASSDLAGVGEQFF.